This TCR beta chain came from a study of cytomegalovirus exposure and HLA in healthy donors. Study results and caveats: Earlier results showed most TCR beta V segments being productive about 87% or about 30% of the time.

There are 15 residues in the CDR3. The germline V gene encodes CDR1 MGHRA and CDR2 YSYEKL. Losses at the gene ends were 4 bases for V and 8 bases for J; bases not matched to a gene: 7. Comment on this clone: What it binds is unknown.

This PCR relied on a set of 60 Vbeta primers and 13 Jbeta primers. Measured with immunoSEQ multiplex PCR; TCRdb has only the in-frame clones, and not every one. The sample consists of 85,000 to 130,000 clones, approximately 80% of them appearing once. Sequencing used PBMCs. The receptor comes from a woman aged 18 to 35 in good health and CMV-seropositive. The V call is TRBV4-1, the J call TRBJ1-5; 11 nucleotides match TRBD1. In DNA, the CDR3 is TGCGCCAGCAGCCGAGGACAGGGGGCCAGTGAGCCCCAGCATTTT. Translating it yields CASSRGQGASEPQHF.